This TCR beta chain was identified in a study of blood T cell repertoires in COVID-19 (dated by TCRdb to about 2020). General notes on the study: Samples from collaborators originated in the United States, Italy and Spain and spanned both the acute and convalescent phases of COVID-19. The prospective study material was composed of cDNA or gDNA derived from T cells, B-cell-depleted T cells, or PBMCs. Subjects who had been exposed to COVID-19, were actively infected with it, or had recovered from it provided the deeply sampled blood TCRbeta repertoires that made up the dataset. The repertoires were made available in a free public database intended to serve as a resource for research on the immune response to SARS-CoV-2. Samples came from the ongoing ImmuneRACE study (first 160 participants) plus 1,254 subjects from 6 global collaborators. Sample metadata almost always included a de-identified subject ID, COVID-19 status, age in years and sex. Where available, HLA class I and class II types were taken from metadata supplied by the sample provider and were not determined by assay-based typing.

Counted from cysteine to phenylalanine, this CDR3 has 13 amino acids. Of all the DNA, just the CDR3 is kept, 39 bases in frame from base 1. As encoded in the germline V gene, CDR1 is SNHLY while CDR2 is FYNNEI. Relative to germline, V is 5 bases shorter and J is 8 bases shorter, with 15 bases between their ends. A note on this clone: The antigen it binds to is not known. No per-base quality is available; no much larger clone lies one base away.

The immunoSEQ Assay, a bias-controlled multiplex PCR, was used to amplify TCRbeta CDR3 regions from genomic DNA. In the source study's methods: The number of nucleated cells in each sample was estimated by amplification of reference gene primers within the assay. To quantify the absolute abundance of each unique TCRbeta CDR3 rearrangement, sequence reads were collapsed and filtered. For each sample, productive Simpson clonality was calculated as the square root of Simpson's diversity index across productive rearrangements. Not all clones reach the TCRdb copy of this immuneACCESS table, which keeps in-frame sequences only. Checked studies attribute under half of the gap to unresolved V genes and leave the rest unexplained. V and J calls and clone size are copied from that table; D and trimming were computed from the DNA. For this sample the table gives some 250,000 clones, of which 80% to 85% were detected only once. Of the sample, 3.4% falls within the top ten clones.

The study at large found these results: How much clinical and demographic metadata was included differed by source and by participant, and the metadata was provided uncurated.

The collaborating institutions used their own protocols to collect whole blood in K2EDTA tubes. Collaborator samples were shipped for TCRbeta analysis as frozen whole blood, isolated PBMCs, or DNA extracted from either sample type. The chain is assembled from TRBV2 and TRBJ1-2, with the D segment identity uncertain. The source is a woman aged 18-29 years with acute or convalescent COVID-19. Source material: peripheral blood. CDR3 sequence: CASSSSGIRGYTF. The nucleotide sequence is TGTGCCAGCAGTTCGTCGGGGATTAGGGGCTACACCTTC.